What follows is one T cell receptor beta chain and its context. Assay used: immunoSEQ multiplex PCR; TCRdb lists only in-frame clones, some missing. The sample lists approximately 270,000 clones; roughly nine tenths were seen once. The sample is drawn from a study of blood T cell repertoires in COVID-19. Across the study: Acute-phase and convalescent COVID-19 samples originated in the United States, Italy and Spain.

Germline CDR1 reads MNHEY; CDR2 reads SVGAGI. The CDR3 is 13 residues long. Trimming took off 2 bases at V and 8 bases at J, with 9 bases between the two ends. This TCR was sampled from a human donor in a cohort exposed to, infected with or recovered from COVID-19 (not recorded which). The donor label of this sample is uncertain. Sequencing was done on a sample of PBMCs or T cells enriched from blood (not recorded which). The chain is built from TRBV6-5 and TRBJ1-4; D gene unclear. CDR3 amino acids: CASSYGRWEKLFF. The CDR3 DNA reads as TGTGCCAGCAGTTACGGGCGATGGGAAAAACTGTTTTTT.